One T cell receptor (beta chain) is described in this entry. Its matching antigen is unknown. The sample comes from a study of identical twins. Study-level points and caveats: The conclusions drew on cross-sectional statistical analysis instead of tracking the same donors. High-abundance cord blood beta clonotypes had fewer insertions; memory repertoires showed none. With beta out-of-frame sequences, excess sharing by twins was weaker.

The CDR3 runs to 13 residues. CDR1 is ENHRY and CDR2 is SYGVKD in the germline V gene. V gave up 6 bases and J gave up 3 bases, with 12 bases separating them. A universal primer site was incorporated via template switching, and the cDNA contained unique molecular identifiers. TCRdb independently ran MiXCR on the 5' RACE reads; one entry per CDR3 protein. The sample includes 1,800,000 or so distinct CDR3 sequences, roughly 35% of them seen just once. This rearrangement joins TRBV10-3 to TRBJ2-7; D may correspond to TRBD1 or TRBD2 (6 bases each). The sequenced sample was cord blood. This TCR was sampled from a newborn girl in good health. CDR3 nucleotide sequence: TGTGCCATCAGAAGACAGGAGGGCTACGAGCAGTACTTC. It encodes CAIRRQEGYEQYF.